These 32 T cell receptor beta chains share one sample of origin, sequenced in a study of CD8 T cells in ankylosing spondylitis. Points from the study as a whole: Within ankylosing spondylitis blood, a TCR beta motif made up of roughly eight highly homologous variants appeared to be characteristic.

Their cognate antigens are unknown. From the 5' RACE reads, TCRdb called clonotypes with MiXCR, one entry per CDR3 protein. Of over 450,000 distinct CDR3 sequences listed, 9.5% to 15% are singletons. The specimen was blood, either unsorted or a sorted T cell fraction (not recorded which). The receptors come from a male donor with ankylosing spondylitis.

This clonotype was observed many times. This chain links TRBV15 with TRBJ2-1; no definite D call. The CDR3 is made up of 15 amino acids. Germline CDR1 is LNHNV and CDR2 is YYDKDF (reference sequence). V shed 5 bases and J shed 2 bases, with 13 bases lying between them. The chain's CDR3 is CATSSRGTPYNEQFF. For the CDR3, the DNA is TGTGCCACCAGCTCCCGAGGAACCCCCTACAATGAGCAGTTCTTC.

This clonotype occurred many times. The genes are TRBV29-1 and TRBJ2-3; no definite D call. Germline loops: CDR1 SQVTM, CDR2 ANQGSEA. V was shortened by 4 bases and J by 0 bases, with 8 bases between the two germline ends. The CDR3 length is 13 residues. CDR3 sequence: CSVGVGSTDTQYF. The CDR3 DNA is TGCAGCGTTGGTGTCGGGAGCACAGATACGCAGTATTTT.

The V and J genes are TRBV6-2 or TRBV6-3 and TRBJ2-2; D is possibly TRBD2 (5 bases). CDR1 is MNHEY, CDR2 SVGEGT, per germline. V was pared by 2 bases and J by 2 bases, with 12 bases between. The CDR3 is 16 residues long. CDR3 coding DNA: TGTGCCAGCAGTTACCTGGATGGGAGAAACACCGGGGAGCTGTTTTTT. Its translation is CASSYLDGRNTGELFF.

This clonotype was detected a few times. The V call is TRBV19, the J call TRBJ2-7; TRBD1 aligns across 7 bases. This CDR3 has 13 residues. V lost 10 bases and J lost 3; bases outside the gene matches: 9. Germline CDR1 is LNHDA and CDR2 is SQIVND (reference sequence). CDR3 residues: CATEGQFRYEQYF. The CDR3 DNA reads TGTGCCACCGAGGGACAGTTTCGCTACGAGCAGTACTTC.

This clonotype showed up many times. The V and J genes are TRBV6-1 and TRBJ1-5, with 9 bases lining up with TRBD1. CDR3 length: 17 amino acids. The junction had 8 bases not matched to a gene; V was cut back by 5 bases and J by 0 bases. Germline CDR1 is MNHNS and CDR2 is SASEGT. The CDR3 DNA reads TGTGCCAGCAGTCAGGACAGGGGACGATATAGCAATCAGCCCCAGCATTTT. This translates into CASSQDRGRYSNQPQHF.

This clonotype was counted a few times. The V and J genes are TRBV4-2 and TRBJ2-3, with D uncertain. Per the germline V gene, CDR1 is LGHNA and CDR2 is YNFKEQ. This CDR3 is 14 amino acids long. V lost 0 bases to trimming and J lost 1 base, with 5 bases between them. CDR3 DNA: TGTGCCAGCAGCCAAGAAAGGCGCACAGATACGCAGTATTTT. It yields the protein CASSQERRTDTQYF.

The V gene is TRBV20-1, the J gene TRBJ2-7, with TRBD1 matching 8 bases. Germline V gene sequence: CDR1 DFQATT, CDR2 SNEGSKA (reference sequence). The CDR3 loop spans 14 amino acids. Germline trimming cut 3 bases from V and 2 bases from J; bases unmatched to any gene: 6. CDR3 nucleotides: TGCAGTGCTAGGTGTGGACAGGGACCCTACGAGCAGTACTTC. Residues: CSARCGQGPYEQYF.

The rearrangement uses TRBV19 and TRBJ2-5; D tentatively fits TRBD1 or TRBD2 (6 bases each). V lost 9 bases and J 2 bases, leaving 19 bases between the germline ends. CDR3 size: 15 residues. In germline, CDR1 is LNHDA, CDR2 SQIVND (reference sequence). DNA for the CDR3: TGTGCCAGCTCCGTGAGAAAAGGGGGGCAAGAGACCCAGTACTTC. Its translation is CASSVRKGGQETQYF. Full variable domain (remainder filled in from reference TRBV19 and TRBJ2-5): DGGITQSPKYLFRKEGQNVTLSCEQNLNHDAMYWYRQDPGQGLRLIYYSQIVNDFQKGDIAEGYSVSREKKESFPLTVTSAQKNPTAFYLCASSVRKGGQETQYFGPGTRLLVL.

This clonotype has only a few counts. The genes are TRBV5-1 and TRBJ1-6; 8 bases are a match to TRBD1. Germline V gives CDR1 SGHRS, CDR2 YFSETQ. The CDR3 is 16 residues long. J gave up 5 bases and V 0 bases, and 4 bases lay outside the gene matches. CDR3: CASSLGGQENNSPLHF. The CDR3 DNA sequence: TGCGCCAGCAGCTTGGGGGGACAGGAAAATAATTCACCCCTCCACTTT.

This clonotype was detected a few times. V and J are TRBV7-7 and TRBJ2-5, with D possibly being TRBD2 (5 bases). The CDR3 runs 13 residues. The germline CDR1 and CDR2 sequences are SSHAT and FNYEAQ (reference sequence). Deletions cut 2 bases from V and 3 bases from J, with 7 bases between. The DNA of the CDR3 is TGTGCCAGCAGCTTACCGGGGAAAGAGACCCAGTACTTC. It encodes CASSLPGKETQYF.

This chain links TRBV6-5 with TRBJ2-7; no reliable D call. Germline assignment: CDR1 MNHEY and CDR2 SVGAGI. The CDR3 runs to 14 residues. V was clipped by 4 bases and J by 0 bases, with 10 bases between them. As DNA, the CDR3 is TGTGCCAGCAGTTCACTCTACATCTCCTACGAGCAGTACTTC. Translation: CASSSLYISYEQYF.

This clonotype was recorded at least ten times. One end of the junction does not line up with germline, which may come from a read error. This chain joins TRBV12-3 or TRBV12-4 and TRBJ2-3; the match to TRBD2 covers 9 bases. CDR3 length: 14 amino acids. The CDR3 DNA reads TGTGCTAGCAGAGCGGGAGGAATCACAGATACGCAGTATTTT. It codes for CASRAGGITDTQYF.

In its sample, this clonotype was seen a few times. The V call is TRBV7-9, the J call TRBJ2-3, with D uncertain. The ends were cut back, 4 bases at V and 2 bases at J, with 13 bases in the middle. The CDR3 covers 15 residues. The V gene's germline CDR1 is SEHNR and CDR2 FQNEAQ (reference sequence). The CDR3 nucleotides are TGTGCCAGCAGCTCCTCTATGGACCCCACAGATACGCAGTATTTT. As protein: CASSSSMDPTDTQYF.

Remarks on this clonotype: One junction end disagrees with the germline gene, perhaps due to a read error. The rearrangement links TRBV11-2 to TRBJ2-3; 8 nucleotides align to TRBD1. Germline V CDR1 and CDR2: SGHAT, FQNNGV. The CDR3 has 15 amino acids. The CDR3 DNA follows: TGTGCCAGCAGCTTGACAGGGGCCAGCACAGATGCGCAGTATTTT. Encoded protein: CASSLTGASTDAQYF.

The sample holds many counts of this clonotype. As DNA, the CDR3 is TGTGCCAGCAGTCCCCGGAGGGGACAGGGAAACAATGAGCAGTTCTTC. Translating it yields CASSPRRGQGNNEQFF. This chain uses TRBV7-6 with TRBJ2-1; 9 bases match TRBD1. Trimming took 6 bases from V and 5 from J; bases not matched to a gene: 11. The CDR3 has 16 residues. Germline V gene lookup returns CDR1 SGHVS and CDR2 FNYEAQ.

The chain uses TRBV29-1 and TRBJ2-7; 8 bases are a match to TRBD1. Germline CDR1 SQVTM, CDR2 ANQGSEA. Germline trimming cut 6 bases from V and 4 bases from J; bases unmatched to any gene: 5. The CDR3 is 12 amino acids. Written as DNA, the CDR3 is TGCAGCGTGGAGGACAGGGTGTACGAGCAGTACTTC. Translating it yields CSVEDRVYEQYF.

This clonotype occurred many times. The V and J genes are TRBV24-1 and TRBJ1-2; 9 bases agree with TRBD1. This CDR3 is 14 amino acids long. With 10 bases clipped from V and 0 bases from J, the junction kept 5 bases outside the gene matches. Germline values: CDR1 KGHDR, CDR2 SFDVKD. CDR3 bases: TGTGCCACAGCGGACAGGGGAGCTAACTATGGCTACACCTTC. This gives the protein CATADRGANYGYTF.

This clonotype was detected a few times. This chain uses TRBV9 with TRBJ2-3, with D unresolved. The CDR3 totals 15 residues. Looked up from germline, CDR1 is SGDLS and CDR2 is YYNGEE. V lost 3 bases and J 7 bases, leaving 18 bases between the germline ends. CDR3 in DNA: TGTGCCAGCAGCGCCCAGTCCGCACCGGGTTATACGCAGTATTTT. Its translation: CASSAQSAPGYTQYF.

This clonotype was counted only a few times. This chain links TRBV6-1 with TRBJ2-1; 7 bases align to TRBD1. The V segment lost 6 bases and the J segment 0 bases; nucleotides outside the gene matches: 8. This CDR3 region has 16 residues. Germline V gene sequence: CDR1 MNHNS, CDR2 SASEGT. CDR3 sequence reads: CASSQHGTASYNEQFF. For the CDR3, the DNA is TGTGCCAGCAGCCAACACGGGACAGCCTCCTACAATGAGCAGTTCTTC.

This chain joins TRBV29-1 and TRBJ1-2; D is uncertain. The CDR3 totals 12 residues. Deletions cut 4 bases from V and 3 bases from J, with 9 bases between. In germline, CDR1 is SQVTM, CDR2 ANQGSEA. Written as DNA, the CDR3 is TGCAGCGTTGGTAGCACGGACTATGGCTACACCTTC. Encoded protein: CSVGSTDYGYTF. Drawing the rest from reference TRBV29-1 and TRBJ1-2, the complete variable domain is SAVISQKPSRDICQRGTSLTIQCQVDSQVTMMFWYRQQPGQSLTLIATANQGSEATYESGFVIDKFPISRPNLTFSTLTVSNMSPEDSSIYLCSVGSTDYGYTFGSGTRLTVV.

V gene TRBV3-1 combines with J gene TRBJ2-3, with 8 bases lining up with TRBD2. Germline V gene lookup returns CDR1 LGHDT and CDR2 YNNKEL (reference sequence). The CDR3 sequence is 13 residues long. V lost 5 bases, J lost 11 bases, and 9 bases stayed unmatched. DNA of the CDR3: TGTGCCAGCAGCGATAGCGGGGTGTATAAGCAGTATTTT. Its translation is CASSDSGVYKQYF.

This clonotype showed up just once. This chain connects TRBV6-1 to TRBJ1-2; D unclear. This CDR3 contains 13 residues. The V end was cut by 6 bases, the J end by 2 bases, with 10 bases between. Germline V gene lookup returns CDR1 MNHNS and CDR2 SASEGT. The CDR3 loop is CASRAPGNYGYTF. The CDR3 nucleotides are TGTGCCAGCAGGGCCCCCGGAAACTATGGCTACACCTTC.

This clonotype was detected a few times. V and J are TRBV5-6 and TRBJ1-1; a weak D match, TRBD1 (6 bases). The CDR3 runs to 14 residues. Germline assignment: CDR1 SGHDT and CDR2 YYEEEE. Trimming stripped 4 bases from V and 1 base from J, with 11 bases between. The CDR3 reads CASSHDRWNTEAFF. The CDR3 DNA reads as TGTGCCAGCAGCCACGACAGGTGGAACACTGAAGCTTTCTTT.

This sequence joins TRBV28 and TRBJ2-5; a possible D gene is TRBD1 (5 bases). This CDR3 comprises 11 residues. Per germline, CDR1 MDHEN and CDR2 SYDVKM. The V and J ends lost 6 bases and 10 bases respectively, with 12 bases between them. The CDR3, as DNA: TGTGCCAGCAGATGGCAGGGCGGCCAGTACTTC. It specifies CASRWQGGQYF.

This clonotype showed up just a few times. V gene TRBV5-1 combines with J gene TRBJ1-1, with TRBD1 matching over 7 bases. The CDR3 loop spans 15 amino acids. Per germline, CDR1 SGHRS and CDR2 YFSETQ. The junction had 7 bases not matched to a gene; V was cut back by 0 bases and J by 5 bases. The CDR3 region is CASSLVEGARTEAFF. CDR3 nucleotides: TGCGCCAGCAGCTTGGTAGAGGGGGCTCGGACTGAAGCTTTCTTT.

The table lists this clonotype with many counts. This chain links TRBV5-1 with TRBJ2-1; 12 positions match TRBD1. Looked up from germline, CDR1 is SGHRS and CDR2 is YFSETQ. After removal of 4 bases from V and 7 bases from J, the junction contained 9 bases not matched to a gene. This CDR3 has 16 amino acids. CDR3 DNA sequence: TGCGCCAGCAGCCCGGAGGGACAGGGGGCGAGGAATGAGCAGTTCTTC. Its translation is CASSPEGQGARNEQFF.

This clonotype was found a few times. CDR3 region: CSAREQGAYEQYF. The CDR3 DNA follows: TGCAGTGCTAGGGAACAGGGGGCCTACGAGCAGTACTTC. This chain uses TRBV20-1 with TRBJ2-7; 8 bases fit TRBD1. This CDR3 comprises 13 residues. V was clipped by 3 bases and J by 2 bases; unmatched bases: 3. The germline CDR1 and CDR2 sequences are DFQATT and SNEGSKA (reference sequence).

The chain has TRBV10-1 and TRBJ2-7; no clear D gene. The CDR3 covers 14 residues. Germline V gives CDR1 WNHNN, CDR2 SYGVQD (reference sequence). V was clipped by 3 bases and J by 0 bases, with 9 bases between them. The CDR3 loop is CASSDFDGSYEQYF. Written as DNA, the CDR3 is TGCGCCAGCAGTGACTTCGACGGCTCCTACGAGCAGTACTTC.

In this sample, this clonotype turned up a few times. This chain joins TRBV11-2 and TRBJ2-7; D remains unclear. The CDR3 has 14 residues. V shed 2 bases and J shed 2 bases, with 10 bases lying between them. Germline V lookup: CDR1 SGHAT, CDR2 FQNNGV. This CDR3 reads CASSLSQSPYEQYF. The DNA for the CDR3 is TGTGCCAGCAGCTTAAGTCAGAGCCCCTACGAGCAGTACTTC.

This clonotype was observed a handful of times. The rearrangement uses TRBV9 and TRBJ2-1; D may match TRBD1 or TRBD2 (6 bases each). V lost 0 bases and J 0 bases, leaving 10 bases between the germline ends. The CDR3 runs 16 residues. CDR1 is SGDLS, CDR2 YYNGEE, per germline. The CDR3 DNA is TGTGCCAGCAGCGTAGCTGGAGGGGGCTCCTACAATGAGCAGTTCTTC. The encoded protein is CASSVAGGGSYNEQFF.

The chain recombines TRBV20-1 with TRBJ1-6; 7 positions match TRBD1. The V and J ends lost 5 bases and 4 bases, in that order; junction bases with no gene match: 8. CDR1 and CDR2 (germline): DFQATT, SNEGSKA (reference sequence). This CDR3 is built from 15 residues. The CDR3 DNA sequence: TGCAGTGCTTATACCGGGACAGCGTATAATTCACCCCTCCACTTT. It encodes CSAYTGTAYNSPLHF.

This chain uses TRBV7-8 with TRBJ1-2; no clear D. This CDR3 contains 14 residues. Trimming stripped 3 bases from V and 2 bases from J, with 10 bases between. Germline loops: CDR1 SGHVS, CDR2 FQNEAQ. In DNA, the CDR3 is TGTGCCAGCAGCTTGATGGTTGCGAACTATGGCTACACCTTC. This codes for CASSLMVANYGYTF.